The source of this T cell receptor (beta chain) is a study of cytomegalovirus exposure and HLA in healthy donors. Study results and limitations: Later analysis indicated greater clonal expansion among HLA-associated TCR beta chains than among equally common other chains. The classifier reportedly diagnosed cytomegalovirus status with high specificity and sensitivity. Accurate prediction of most subjects' HLA-A and HLA-B alleles from TCR beta sequences was reported. Reportedly, fewer N-insertions than the approximately 700-donor mean appeared in an Asian-associated ancestry cluster in a later analysis.

The PCR had 60 Vbeta and 13 Jbeta primers. TCRdb's copy holds only in-frame clones and misses some; the assay was immunoSEQ multiplex PCR. The data hold some 120,000 clones, with around 80% observed a single time. Of note for this clone: As yet, its antigen is unknown.

Looked up from germline, CDR1 is MGHRA and CDR2 is YSYEKL. Trimming took 1 base from V and 4 from J, leaving 23 bases between them. The CDR3 is 18 residues long. Sequencing used PBMCs. J is TRBJ2-7 and V is TRBV4-1; possible D gene TRBD1, 6 bases. The sequence derives from a young man in good health and CMV-seronegative. The CDR3 DNA follows: TGCGCCAGCAGCCAAGGATCCATTACAGGGAAGGGGATTTACGAGCAGTACTTC. Translating gives CASSQGSITGKGIYEQYF.